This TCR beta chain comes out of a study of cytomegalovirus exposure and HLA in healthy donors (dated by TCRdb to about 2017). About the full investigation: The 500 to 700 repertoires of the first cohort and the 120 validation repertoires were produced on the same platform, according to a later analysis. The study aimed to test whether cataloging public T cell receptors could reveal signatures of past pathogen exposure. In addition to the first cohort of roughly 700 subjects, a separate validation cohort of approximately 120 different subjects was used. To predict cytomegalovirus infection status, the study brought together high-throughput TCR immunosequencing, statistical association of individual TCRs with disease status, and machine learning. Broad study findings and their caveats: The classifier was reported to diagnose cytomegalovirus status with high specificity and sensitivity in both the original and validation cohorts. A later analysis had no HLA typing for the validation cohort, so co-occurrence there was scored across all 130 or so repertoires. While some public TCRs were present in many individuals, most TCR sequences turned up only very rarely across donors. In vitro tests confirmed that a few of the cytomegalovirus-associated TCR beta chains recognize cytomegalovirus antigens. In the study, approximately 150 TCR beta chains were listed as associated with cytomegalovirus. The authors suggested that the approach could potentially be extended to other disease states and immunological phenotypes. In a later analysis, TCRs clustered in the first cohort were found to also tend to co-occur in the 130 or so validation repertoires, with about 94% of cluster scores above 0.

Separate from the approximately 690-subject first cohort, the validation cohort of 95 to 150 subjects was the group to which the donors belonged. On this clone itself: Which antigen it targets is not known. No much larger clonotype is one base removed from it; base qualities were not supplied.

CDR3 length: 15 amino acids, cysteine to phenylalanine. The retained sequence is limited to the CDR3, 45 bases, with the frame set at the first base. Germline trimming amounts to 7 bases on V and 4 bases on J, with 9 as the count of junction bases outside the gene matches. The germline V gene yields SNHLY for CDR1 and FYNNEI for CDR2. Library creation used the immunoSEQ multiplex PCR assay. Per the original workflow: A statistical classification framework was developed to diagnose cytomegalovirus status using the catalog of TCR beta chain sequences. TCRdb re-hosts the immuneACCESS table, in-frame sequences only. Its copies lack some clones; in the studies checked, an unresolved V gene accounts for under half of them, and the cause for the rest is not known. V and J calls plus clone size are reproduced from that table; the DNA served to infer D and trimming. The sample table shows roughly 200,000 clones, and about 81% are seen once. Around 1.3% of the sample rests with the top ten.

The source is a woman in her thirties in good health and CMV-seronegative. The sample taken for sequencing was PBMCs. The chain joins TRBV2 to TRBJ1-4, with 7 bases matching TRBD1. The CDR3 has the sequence CASIPIGTDNEKLFF. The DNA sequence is TGTGCCAGCATCCCGATTGGGACAGATAATGAAAAACTGTTTTTT.